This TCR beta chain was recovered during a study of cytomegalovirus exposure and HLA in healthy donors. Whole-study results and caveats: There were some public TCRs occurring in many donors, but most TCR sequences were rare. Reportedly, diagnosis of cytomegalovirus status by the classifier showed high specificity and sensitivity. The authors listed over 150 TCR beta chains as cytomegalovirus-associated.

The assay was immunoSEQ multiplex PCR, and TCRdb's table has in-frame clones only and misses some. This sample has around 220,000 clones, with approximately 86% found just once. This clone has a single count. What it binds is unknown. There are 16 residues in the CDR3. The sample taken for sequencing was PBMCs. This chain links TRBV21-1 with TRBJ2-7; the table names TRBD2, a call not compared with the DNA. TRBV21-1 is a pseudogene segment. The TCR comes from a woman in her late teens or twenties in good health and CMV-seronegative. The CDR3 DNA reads TGTGCCAGCAGCAAAATCGGAGCGGGAGGGGTCAACGAGCAGTACTTC. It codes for CASSKIGAGGVNEQYF.